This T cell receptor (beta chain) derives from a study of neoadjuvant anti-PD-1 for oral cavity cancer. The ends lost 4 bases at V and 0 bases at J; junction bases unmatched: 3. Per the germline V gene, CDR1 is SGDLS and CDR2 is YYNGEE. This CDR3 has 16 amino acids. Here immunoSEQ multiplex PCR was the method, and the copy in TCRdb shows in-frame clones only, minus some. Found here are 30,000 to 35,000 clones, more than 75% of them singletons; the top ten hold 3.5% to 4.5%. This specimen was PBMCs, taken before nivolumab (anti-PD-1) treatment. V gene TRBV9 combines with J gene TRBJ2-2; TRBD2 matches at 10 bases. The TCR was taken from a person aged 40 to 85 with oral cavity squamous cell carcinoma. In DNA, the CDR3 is TGTGCCAGCAGCCCCGGACTAGCGGCGAACACCGGGGAGCTGTTTTTT. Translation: CASSPGLAANTGELFF.